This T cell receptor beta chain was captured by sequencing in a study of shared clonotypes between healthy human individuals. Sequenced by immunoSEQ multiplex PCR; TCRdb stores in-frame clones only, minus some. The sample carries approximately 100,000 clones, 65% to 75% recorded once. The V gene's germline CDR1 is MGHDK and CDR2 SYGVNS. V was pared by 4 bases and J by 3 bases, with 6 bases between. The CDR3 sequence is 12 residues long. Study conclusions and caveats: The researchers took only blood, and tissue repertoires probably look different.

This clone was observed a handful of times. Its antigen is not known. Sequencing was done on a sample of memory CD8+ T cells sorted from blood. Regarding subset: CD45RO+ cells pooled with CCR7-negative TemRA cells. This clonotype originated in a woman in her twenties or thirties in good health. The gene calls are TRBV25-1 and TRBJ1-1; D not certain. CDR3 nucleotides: TGTGCCAGCAGTGGTGGAGACACTGAAGCTTTCTTT. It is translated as CASSGGDTEAFF.